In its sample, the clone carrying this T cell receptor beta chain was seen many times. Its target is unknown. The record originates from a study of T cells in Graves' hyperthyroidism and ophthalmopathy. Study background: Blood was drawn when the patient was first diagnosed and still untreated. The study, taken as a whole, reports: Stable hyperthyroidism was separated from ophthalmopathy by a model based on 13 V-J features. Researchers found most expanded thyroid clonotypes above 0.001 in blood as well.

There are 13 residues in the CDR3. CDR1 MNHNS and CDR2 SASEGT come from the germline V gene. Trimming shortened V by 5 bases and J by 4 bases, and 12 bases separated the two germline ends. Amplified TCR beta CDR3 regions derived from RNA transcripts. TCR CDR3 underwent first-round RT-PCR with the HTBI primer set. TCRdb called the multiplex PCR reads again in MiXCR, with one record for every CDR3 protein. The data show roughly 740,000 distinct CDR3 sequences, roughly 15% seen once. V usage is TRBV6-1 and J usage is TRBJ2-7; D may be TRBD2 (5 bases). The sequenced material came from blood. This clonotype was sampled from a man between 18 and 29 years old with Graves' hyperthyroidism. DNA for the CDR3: TGTGCCAGCAGTTCCCGACGAGGGTACGAGCAGTACTTC. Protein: CASSSRRGYEQYF.